These T cell receptor beta chains were read from a single sample in a study of blood T cells in healthy people across ages. MiXCR, applied by TCRdb to the 5' RACE reads, yields one record per CDR3 protein. The repertoire consists of under 750,000 distinct CDR3 sequences, with more than 45% occurring once and the leading ten covering approximately 23%. Input material: blood. The source of these receptors is a man at least 80 years old in good health. Both conserved end residues are part of each CDR3. The order of the fields is J gene, V gene, D gene, clone size, CDR3 protein, CDR3 DNA. The D gene is left open where the match is weak. Some rows mark clone size as missing; the rest say once, few, many or name a class of expanded clone.

j_gene: TRBJ2-7; v_gene: TRBV6-6; d_gene: TRBD1; abundance: many; CDR3aa: CASTQQGAVGGEQYF; CDR3nt: TGTGCCAGCACTCAACAGGGGGCTGTTGGGGGCGAGCAGTACTTC
j_gene: TRBJ2-5; v_gene: TRBV3-1; d_gene: TRBD2; abundance: .; CDR3aa: CASRGTSGNQETQYF; CDR3nt: TGTGCCAGCAGGGGGACTAGCGGAAACCAAGAGACCCAGTACTTC
j_gene: TRBJ2-7; v_gene: TRBV20-1; d_gene: .; abundance: .; CDR3aa: CSAGSVDIGTYEQYF; CDR3nt: TGCAGTGCCGGGTCCGTGGACATCGGTACCTACGAGCAGTACTTC
j_gene: TRBJ1-1; v_gene: TRBV6-5; d_gene: .; abundance: few; CDR3aa: CASSGDTEAFF; CDR3nt: TGTGCCAGCAGTGGGGACACTGAAGCTTTCTTT
j_gene: TRBJ1-6; v_gene: TRBV9; d_gene: .; abundance: .; CDR3aa: CASSVLGNSPLHF; CDR3nt: TGTGCCAGCAGCGTATTGGGTAATTCACCCCTCCACTTT
j_gene: TRBJ1-2; v_gene: TRBV2; d_gene: .; abundance: .; CDR3aa: CASNGRIEYGYTF; CDR3nt: TGTGCCAGCAATGGGAGGATCGAATATGGCTACACCTTC
j_gene: TRBJ2-5; v_gene: TRBV6-6; d_gene: .; abundance: .; CDR3aa: CASSEDYRETQYF; CDR3nt: TGTGCCAGCAGTGAGGACTATCGGGAGACCCAGTACTTC
j_gene: TRBJ2-5; v_gene: TRBV7-2; d_gene: .; abundance: few; CDR3aa: CASSPDQETQYF; CDR3nt: TGTGCCAGCAGCCCGGACCAAGAGACCCAGTACTTC
j_gene: TRBJ2-7; v_gene: TRBV20-1; d_gene: .; abundance: .; CDR3aa: CSASRDNGYEQYF; CDR3nt: TGCAGTGCTAGTAGGGACAACGGCTACGAGCAGTACTTC
j_gene: TRBJ2-7; v_gene: TRBV7-6; d_gene: TRBD2; abundance: .; CDR3aa: CASSQAGETDEQYF; CDR3nt: TGTGCCAGCAGCCAAGCGGGAGAGACAGACGAGCAGTACTTC
j_gene: TRBJ2-3; v_gene: TRBV5-8; d_gene: .; abundance: once; CDR3aa: CASSFGRGVGGASTDTQYF; CDR3nt: TGTGCCAGCAGCTTCGGTAGGGGGGTCGGCGGGGCCAGCACAGATACGCAGTATTTT
j_gene: TRBJ2-7; v_gene: TRBV7-2; d_gene: .; abundance: .; CDR3aa: CASSKYLGQNEQYF; CDR3nt: TGTGCCAGCAGCAAATACCTGGGACAAAACGAGCAGTACTTC
j_gene: TRBJ2-5; v_gene: TRBV2; d_gene: .; abundance: .; CDR3aa: CASSESPPETQYF; CDR3nt: TGTGCCAGCAGTGAATCCCCCCCGGAGACCCAGTACTTC
j_gene: TRBJ1-2; v_gene: TRBV18; d_gene: .; abundance: once; CDR3aa: CASSPEGSYGYTF; CDR3nt: TGTGCCAGCTCACCGGAGGGGTCCTATGGCTACACCTTC
j_gene: TRBJ2-5; v_gene: TRBV29-1; d_gene: .; abundance: .; CDR3aa: CSAREGLQETQYF; CDR3nt: TGCAGCGCCCGAGAGGGTCTCCAAGAGACCCAGTACTTC
j_gene: TRBJ2-7; v_gene: TRBV4-1; d_gene: TRBD2; abundance: .; CDR3aa: CASSQAAGGRYEQYF; CDR3nt: TGCGCCAGCAGCCAAGCAGCGGGGGGCCGATACGAGCAGTACTTC
j_gene: TRBJ2-1; v_gene: TRBV28; d_gene: .; abundance: .; CDR3aa: CASSPLRGGWNEQFF; CDR3nt: TGTGCCAGCAGTCCCCTGAGGGGGGGATGGAATGAGCAGTTCTTC
j_gene: TRBJ2-1; v_gene: TRBV5-1; d_gene: .; abundance: .; CDR3aa: CASSLRDPLRDEQFF; CDR3nt: TGCGCCAGCAGCTTGAGGGACCCATTACGGGATGAGCAGTTCTTC
j_gene: TRBJ1-6; v_gene: TRBV2; d_gene: TRBD1; abundance: .; CDR3aa: CASSLGQESPLHF; CDR3nt: TGTGCCAGCAGTCTGGGACAGGAGTCACCCCTCCACTTT
j_gene: TRBJ2-1; v_gene: TRBV6-5; d_gene: .; abundance: many; CDR3aa: CASSYKGPNNEQFF; CDR3nt: TGTGCCAGCAGTTACAAGGGACCCAACAATGAGCAGTTCTTC
j_gene: TRBJ2-7; v_gene: TRBV20-1; d_gene: TRBD2; abundance: .; CDR3aa: CSARDYWAGGLSYNEQYF; CDR3nt: TGCAGTGCTAGAGATTATTGGGCGGGGGGCCTCTCCTACAATGAGCAGTACTTC
j_gene: TRBJ1-2; v_gene: TRBV4-1; d_gene: .; abundance: .; CDR3aa: CASSQGAGYDYGYTF; CDR3nt: TGCGCCAGCAGCCAAGGGGCAGGGTATGACTATGGCTACACCTTC
j_gene: TRBJ1-4; v_gene: TRBV7-2; d_gene: .; abundance: .; CDR3aa: CASSPRGGVGPREEKLFF; CDR3nt: TGTGCCAGCAGCCCTCGTGGAGGCGTAGGCCCCCGGGAAGAAAAACTGTTTTTT
j_gene: TRBJ1-5; v_gene: TRBV15; d_gene: .; abundance: .; CDR3aa: CATSRDALRGGGNQPQHF; CDR3nt: TGTGCCACCAGCAGAGATGCTCTTAGGGGAGGGGGCAATCAGCCCCAGCATTTT
j_gene: TRBJ2-5; v_gene: TRBV11-2; d_gene: TRBD2; abundance: .; CDR3aa: CASSLDLFGGEGGETQYF; CDR3nt: TGTGCCAGCAGCTTAGATCTTTTCGGCGGGGAGGGAGGAGAGACCCAGTACTTC
j_gene: TRBJ2-5; v_gene: TRBV20-1; d_gene: .; abundance: few; CDR3aa: CSAVLPRGVETQYF; CDR3nt: TGCAGTGCTGTCCTCCCACGGGGAGTGGAGACCCAGTACTTC
j_gene: TRBJ1-1; v_gene: TRBV6-5; d_gene: .; abundance: few; CDR3aa: CASSYAGQRTEAFF; CDR3nt: TGTGCCAGCAGTTACGCCGGACAGCGCACTGAAGCTTTCTTT
j_gene: TRBJ1-1; v_gene: TRBV7-2; d_gene: TRBD1; abundance: few; CDR3aa: CASSLAGGAVEAFF; CDR3nt: TGTGCCAGCAGCTTGGCAGGGGGGGCGGTTGAAGCTTTCTTT
j_gene: TRBJ2-7; v_gene: TRBV12-3/TRBV12-4; d_gene: .; abundance: few; CDR3aa: CASSLPGSSYEQYF; CDR3nt: TGTGCCAGCAGCCTCCCGGGATCTTCCTACGAGCAGTACTTC
j_gene: TRBJ2-5; v_gene: TRBV11-2; d_gene: .; abundance: few; CDR3aa: CASSSWVVGQYF; CDR3nt: TGTGCCAGCAGCTCCTGGGTGGTCGGGCAGTACTTC
j_gene: TRBJ2-1; v_gene: TRBV5-1; d_gene: TRBD2; abundance: many; CDR3aa: CASSLGSGGSYNEQFF; CDR3nt: TGCGCCAGCAGCTTAGGTAGCGGGGGCTCCTACAATGAGCAGTTCTTC
j_gene: TRBJ1-4; v_gene: TRBV6-5; d_gene: .; abundance: few; CDR3aa: CASSYSIDRFNEKLFF; CDR3nt: TGTGCCAGCAGTTACTCTATTGACAGGTTTAATGAAAAACTGTTTTTT
j_gene: TRBJ2-1; v_gene: TRBV5-1; d_gene: .; abundance: .; CDR3aa: CASGGSGGTYNEQFF; CDR3nt: TGCGCCAGCGGAGGTTCGGGGGGCACCTACAATGAGCAGTTCTTC
j_gene: TRBJ2-1; v_gene: TRBV20-1; d_gene: TRBD2; abundance: .; CDR3aa: CSASRGGSENEQFF; CDR3nt: TGCAGTGCTAGTCGTGGCGGGAGTGAAAATGAGCAGTTCTTC
j_gene: TRBJ2-3; v_gene: TRBV7-7; d_gene: .; abundance: .; CDR3aa: CASSLEGVVREATQYF; CDR3nt: TGTGCTAGCAGCTTAGAGGGAGTTGTTAGAGAAGCTACGCAGTATTTT
j_gene: TRBJ2-3; v_gene: TRBV11-2; d_gene: TRBD2; abundance: once; CDR3aa: CASSLEWGGTDTQYF; CDR3nt: TGTGCCAGCAGCTTAGAGTGGGGAGGGACAGATACGCAGTATTTT
j_gene: TRBJ1-5; v_gene: TRBV25-1; d_gene: .; abundance: .; CDR3aa: CASSPGGEQPQHF; CDR3nt: TGTGCCAGCAGCCCAGGCGGAGAGCAGCCCCAGCATTTT
j_gene: TRBJ2-3; v_gene: TRBV4-3; d_gene: TRBD2; abundance: .; CDR3aa: CASSRGTSGGPGGTDTQYF; CDR3nt: TGCGCCAGCAGCCGAGGGACTAGCGGGGGCCCGGGTGGCACAGATACGCAGTATTTT
j_gene: TRBJ2-1; v_gene: TRBV6-5; d_gene: TRBD2; abundance: many; CDR3aa: CASSYLGTSAYNEQFF; CDR3nt: TGTGCCAGCAGTTACTTGGGGACTAGCGCGTACAATGAGCAGTTCTTC
j_gene: TRBJ2-7; v_gene: TRBV20-1; d_gene: .; abundance: few; CDR3aa: CSARDGSSYEQYF; CDR3nt: TGCAGTGCTCGCGACGGAAGCTCCTACGAGCAGTACTTC
j_gene: TRBJ1-2; v_gene: TRBV7-9; d_gene: .; abundance: .; CDR3aa: CASSLGSGRRSDYGYTF; CDR3nt: TGTGCCAGCAGCTTAGGCTCAGGCCGGAGGTCAGACTATGGCTACACCTTC
j_gene: TRBJ2-1; v_gene: TRBV28; d_gene: TRBD2; abundance: .; CDR3aa: CASTLFFGTSGRASDEQFF; CDR3nt: TGTGCCAGCACCCTTTTCTTTGGGACTAGCGGGAGGGCAAGTGATGAGCAGTTCTTC
j_gene: TRBJ2-7; v_gene: TRBV7-9; d_gene: .; abundance: few; CDR3aa: CASSHPGTPPEQYF; CDR3nt: TGTGCCAGCAGCCATCCGGGGACTCCCCCCGAGCAGTACTTC
j_gene: TRBJ2-5; v_gene: TRBV20-1; d_gene: .; abundance: .; CDR3aa: CSAAQWETQYF; CDR3nt: TGCAGTGCTGCCCAGTGGGAGACCCAGTACTTC
j_gene: TRBJ2-3; v_gene: TRBV20-1; d_gene: TRBD1; abundance: few; CDR3aa: CSARSRGRGDTQYF; CDR3nt: TGCAGTGCTAGATCCAGGGGGCGCGGGGATACGCAGTATTTT
j_gene: TRBJ2-1; v_gene: TRBV27; d_gene: TRBD2; abundance: few; CDR3aa: CASSLSPSGIYNEQFF; CDR3nt: TGTGCCAGCAGTTTATCTCCTAGCGGGATCTACAATGAGCAGTTCTTC
j_gene: TRBJ1-2; v_gene: TRBV20-1; d_gene: .; abundance: .; CDR3aa: CSAERSLRGYTF; CDR3nt: TGCAGTGCCGAACGCTCATTACGTGGCTACACCTTC
j_gene: TRBJ2-3; v_gene: TRBV20-1; d_gene: .; abundance: .; CDR3aa: CSAVRGLGLGTQYF; CDR3nt: TGCAGTGCCGTGCGAGGGTTAGGGTTGGGTACGCAGTATTTT
j_gene: TRBJ2-1; v_gene: TRBV29-1; d_gene: .; abundance: few; CDR3aa: CSGTRSRSYNEQFF; CDR3nt: TGCAGCGGTACTAGGAGCCGCTCCTACAATGAGCAGTTCTTC
j_gene: TRBJ1-1; v_gene: TRBV7-3; d_gene: .; abundance: .; CDR3aa: CASSGVTGFFTEAFF; CDR3nt: TGTGCCAGCAGCGGAGTTACAGGGTTTTTCACTGAAGCTTTCTTT
j_gene: TRBJ2-7; v_gene: TRBV7-2; d_gene: .; abundance: few; CDR3aa: CASSNQGEQYF; CDR3nt: TGTGCCAGCAGCAACCAGGGCGAGCAGTACTTC
j_gene: TRBJ1-1; v_gene: TRBV29-1; d_gene: .; abundance: .; CDR3aa: CSVERGGNTEAFF; CDR3nt: TGCAGCGTTGAGCGGGGAGGGAACACTGAAGCTTTCTTT
j_gene: TRBJ1-1; v_gene: TRBV7-6; d_gene: .; abundance: .; CDR3aa: CASPPQTVTEAFF; CDR3nt: TGTGCCAGCCCCCCACAAACGGTCACTGAAGCTTTCTTT
j_gene: TRBJ2-7; v_gene: TRBV7-9; d_gene: .; abundance: few; CDR3aa: CASSLVALSEQYF; CDR3nt: TGTGCCAGCAGCTTAGTGGCGCTGAGCGAGCAGTACTTC
j_gene: TRBJ2-1; v_gene: TRBV6-5; d_gene: .; abundance: many; CDR3aa: CASSYERLGNEQFF; CDR3nt: TGTGCCAGCAGTTACGAGAGGCTCGGCAATGAGCAGTTCTTC
j_gene: TRBJ2-7; v_gene: TRBV5-1; d_gene: .; abundance: few; CDR3aa: CASRRGGGNEQYF; CDR3nt: TGCGCCAGCAGGCGGGGTGGAGGGAACGAGCAGTACTTC
j_gene: TRBJ2-3; v_gene: TRBV12-3/TRBV12-4; d_gene: TRBD2; abundance: .; CDR3aa: CASSLAPGGADTQYF; CDR3nt: TGTGCCAGCAGTTTAGCGCCGGGGGGGGCAGATACGCAGTATTTT
j_gene: TRBJ2-7; v_gene: TRBV6-2/TRBV6-3; d_gene: .; abundance: few; CDR3aa: CASSYQGNDEQYF; CDR3nt: TGTGCCAGCAGTTACCAGGGTAACGACGAGCAGTACTTC
j_gene: TRBJ2-5; v_gene: TRBV7-2; d_gene: .; abundance: .; CDR3aa: CASSLPSQETQYF; CDR3nt: TGTGCCAGCAGCTTGCCCAGCCAAGAGACCCAGTACTTC